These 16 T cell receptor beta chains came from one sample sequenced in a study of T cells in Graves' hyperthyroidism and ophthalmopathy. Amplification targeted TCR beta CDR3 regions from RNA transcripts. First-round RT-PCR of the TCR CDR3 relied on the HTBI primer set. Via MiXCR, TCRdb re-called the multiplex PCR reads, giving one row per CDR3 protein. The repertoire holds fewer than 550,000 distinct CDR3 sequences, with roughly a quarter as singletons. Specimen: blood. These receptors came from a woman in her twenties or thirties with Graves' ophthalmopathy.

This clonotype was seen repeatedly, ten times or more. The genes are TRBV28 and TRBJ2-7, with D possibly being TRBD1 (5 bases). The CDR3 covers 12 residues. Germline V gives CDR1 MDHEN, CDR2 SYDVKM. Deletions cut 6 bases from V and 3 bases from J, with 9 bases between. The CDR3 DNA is TGTGCCAGCAGCCGACAGAACTACGAGCAGTACTTC. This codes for CASSRQNYEQYF.

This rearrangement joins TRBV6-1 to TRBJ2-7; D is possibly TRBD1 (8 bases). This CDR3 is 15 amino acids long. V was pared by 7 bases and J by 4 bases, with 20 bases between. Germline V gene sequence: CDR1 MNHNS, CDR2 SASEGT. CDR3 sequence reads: CASTAGAGGSYEQYF. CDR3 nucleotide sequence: TGTGCCAGCACCGCGGGGGCAGGGGGCTCATACGAGCAGTACTTC.

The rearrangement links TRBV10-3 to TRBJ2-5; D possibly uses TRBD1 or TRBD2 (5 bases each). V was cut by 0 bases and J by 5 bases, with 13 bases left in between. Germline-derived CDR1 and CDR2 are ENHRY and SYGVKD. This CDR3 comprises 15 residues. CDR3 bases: TGTGCCATCAGTGAGTCGGCCGGGGACCGGGAGACCCAGTACTTC. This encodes CAISESAGDRETQYF.

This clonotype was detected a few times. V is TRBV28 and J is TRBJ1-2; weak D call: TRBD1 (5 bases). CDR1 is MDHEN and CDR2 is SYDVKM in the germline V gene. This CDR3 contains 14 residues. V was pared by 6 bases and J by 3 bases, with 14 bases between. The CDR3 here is CASRSPQGDYGYTF. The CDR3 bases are TGTGCCAGCAGATCCCCCCAGGGAGACTATGGCTACACCTTC.

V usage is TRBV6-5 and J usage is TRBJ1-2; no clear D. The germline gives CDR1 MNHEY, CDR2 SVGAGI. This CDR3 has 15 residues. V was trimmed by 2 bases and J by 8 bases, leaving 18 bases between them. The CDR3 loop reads CASSYVSPRRGGYTF. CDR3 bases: TGTGCCAGCAGTTACGTCTCGCCACGCCGAGGGGGCTACACCTTC.

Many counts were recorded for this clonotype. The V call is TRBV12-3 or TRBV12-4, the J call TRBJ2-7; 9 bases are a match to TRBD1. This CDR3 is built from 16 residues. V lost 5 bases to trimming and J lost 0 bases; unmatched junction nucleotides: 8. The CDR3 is CASSGPGQGSSYEQYF. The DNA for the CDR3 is TGTGCCAGCAGTGGGCCGGGACAGGGAAGCTCCTACGAGCAGTACTTC.

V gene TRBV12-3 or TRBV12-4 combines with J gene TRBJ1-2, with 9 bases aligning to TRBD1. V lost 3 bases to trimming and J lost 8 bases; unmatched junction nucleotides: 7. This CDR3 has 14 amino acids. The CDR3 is CASSFVRDRAGYTF. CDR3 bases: TGTGCCAGCAGTTTTGTACGGGACAGGGCCGGCTACACCTTC.

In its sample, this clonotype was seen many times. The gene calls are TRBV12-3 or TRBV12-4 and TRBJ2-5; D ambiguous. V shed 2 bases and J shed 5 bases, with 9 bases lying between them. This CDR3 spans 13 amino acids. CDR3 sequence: CASSLLRWETQYF. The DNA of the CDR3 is TGTGCCAGCAGTTTACTTCGCTGGGAGACCCAGTACTTC.

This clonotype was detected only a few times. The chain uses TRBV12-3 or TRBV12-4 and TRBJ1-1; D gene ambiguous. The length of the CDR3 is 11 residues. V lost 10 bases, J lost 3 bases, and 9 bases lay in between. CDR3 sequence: CATQRDTEAFF. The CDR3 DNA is TGTGCCACCCAGCGGGACACTGAAGCTTTCTTT.

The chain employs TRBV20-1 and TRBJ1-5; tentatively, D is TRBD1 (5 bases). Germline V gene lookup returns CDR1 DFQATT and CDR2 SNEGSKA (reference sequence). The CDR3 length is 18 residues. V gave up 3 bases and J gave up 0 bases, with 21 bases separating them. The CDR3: CSASSVRGASGSNQPQHF. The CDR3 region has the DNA TGCAGTGCTAGTAGTGTGCGGGGCGCTTCAGGTAGCAATCAGCCCCAGCATTTT.

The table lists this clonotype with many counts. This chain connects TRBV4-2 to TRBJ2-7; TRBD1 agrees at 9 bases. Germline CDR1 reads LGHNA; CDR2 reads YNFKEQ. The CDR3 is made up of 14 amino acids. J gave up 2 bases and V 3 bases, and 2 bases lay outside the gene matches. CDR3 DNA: TGTGCCAGCAGCCAGGGGACAGGGACCTACGAGCAGTACTTC. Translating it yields CASSQGTGTYEQYF.

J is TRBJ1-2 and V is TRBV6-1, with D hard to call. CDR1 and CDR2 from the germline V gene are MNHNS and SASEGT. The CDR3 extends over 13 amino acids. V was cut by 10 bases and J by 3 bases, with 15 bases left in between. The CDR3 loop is CATRVDIYYGYTF. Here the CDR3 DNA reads TGTGCCACCAGAGTAGACATCTACTATGGCTACACCTTC.

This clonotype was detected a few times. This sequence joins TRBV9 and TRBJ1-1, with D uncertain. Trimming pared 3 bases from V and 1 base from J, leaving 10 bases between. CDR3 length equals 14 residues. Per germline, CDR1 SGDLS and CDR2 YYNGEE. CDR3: CASSATSKNTEAFF. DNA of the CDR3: TGTGCCAGCAGCGCCACGTCGAAGAACACTGAAGCTTTCTTT.

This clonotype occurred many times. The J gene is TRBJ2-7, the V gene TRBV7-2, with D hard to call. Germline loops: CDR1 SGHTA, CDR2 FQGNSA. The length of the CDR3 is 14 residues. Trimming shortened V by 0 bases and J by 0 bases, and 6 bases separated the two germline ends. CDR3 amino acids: CASSLASSSYEQYF. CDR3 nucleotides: TGTGCCAGCAGCTTAGCTTCCTCCTCCTACGAGCAGTACTTC.

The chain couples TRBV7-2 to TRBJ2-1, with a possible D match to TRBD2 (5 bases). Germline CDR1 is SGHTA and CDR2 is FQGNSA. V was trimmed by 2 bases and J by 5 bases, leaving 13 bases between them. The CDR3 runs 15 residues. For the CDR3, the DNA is TGTGCCAGCAGCTTATCTGTCGGGGATAACAATGAGCAGTTCTTC. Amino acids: CASSLSVGDNNEQFF. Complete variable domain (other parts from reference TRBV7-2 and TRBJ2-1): GAGVSQSPSNKVTEKGKDVELRCDPISGHTALYWYRQSLGQGLEFLIYFQGNSAPDKSGLPSDRFSAERTGGSVSTLTIQRTQQEDSAVYLCASSLSVGDNNEQFFGPGTRLTVL.

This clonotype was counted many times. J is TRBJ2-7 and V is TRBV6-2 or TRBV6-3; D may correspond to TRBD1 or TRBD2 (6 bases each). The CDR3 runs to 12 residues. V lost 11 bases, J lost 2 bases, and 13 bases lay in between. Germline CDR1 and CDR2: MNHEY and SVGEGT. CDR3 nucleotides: TGTGCCGGGGGCAGGACTACCTACGAGCAGTACTTC. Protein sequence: CAGGRTTYEQYF.